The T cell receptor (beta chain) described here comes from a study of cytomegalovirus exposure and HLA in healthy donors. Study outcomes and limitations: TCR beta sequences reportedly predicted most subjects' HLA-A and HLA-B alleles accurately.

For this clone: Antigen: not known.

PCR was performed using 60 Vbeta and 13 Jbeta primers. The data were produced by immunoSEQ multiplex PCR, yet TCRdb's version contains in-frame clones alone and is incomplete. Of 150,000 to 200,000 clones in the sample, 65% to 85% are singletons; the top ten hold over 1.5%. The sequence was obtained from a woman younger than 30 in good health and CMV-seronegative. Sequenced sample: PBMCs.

Written as DNA, the CDR3 is TGTGCCAGCAGCGTAGCGGCGACTAGCGGGTTAGGGTCCACCGGGGAGCTGTTTTTT. This gives the protein CASSVAATSGLGSTGELFF. The chain is built from TRBV9 and TRBJ2-2, with 10 bases that match TRBD2. In germline, CDR1 is SGDLS, CDR2 YYNGEE. J lost 4 bases, V lost 0 bases, and 12 bases had no gene match. There are 19 residues in the CDR3.